The 21 T cell receptor beta chains below all came from one sample that was sequenced in a study of CD8 T cells in ankylosing spondylitis. TCRdb analysed the 5' RACE reads with MiXCR anew, one entry per CDR3 protein. The sample shows roughly 150,000 distinct CDR3 sequences, 9.5% to 10% of them seen only once. The sample taken for sequencing was blood, either unsorted or a sorted T cell fraction (not recorded which). Source of these receptors: a female donor with ankylosing spondylitis or in good health (not recorded which).

The J gene is TRBJ2-1, the V gene TRBV28; D tentatively fits TRBD1 or TRBD2 (5 bases each). Trimming stripped 4 bases from V and 4 bases from J, with 17 bases between. This CDR3 comprises 16 residues. Germline values: CDR1 MDHEN, CDR2 SYDVKM. The CDR3 is CASSSGTFDPYNEQFF. The CDR3 region has the DNA TGTGCCAGCAGTTCCGGGACCTTCGATCCTTACAATGAGCAGTTCTTC.

The chain joins TRBV5-1 to TRBJ2-7; D unclear. V lost 0 bases, J lost 4 bases, and 8 bases lay in between. CDR1 and CDR2 (germline): SGHRS, YFSETQ. The CDR3 length is 13 residues. The chain's CDR3 is CASSLAPGYEQYF. As DNA, the CDR3 is TGCGCCAGCAGCTTGGCCCCCGGGTACGAGCAGTACTTC.

In this sample, this clonotype turned up a few times. The rearrangement joins TRBV9 to TRBJ2-5, with D perhaps matching TRBD1 (6 bases). The germline V and J ends were trimmed by 3 bases and 5 bases, with 17 bases remaining between them. The CDR3 contains 15 residues. CDR1 and CDR2 from the germline V gene are SGDLS and YYNGEE. CDR3 protein: CASSGGTHGVETQYF. The CDR3 nucleotides read TGTGCCAGCAGCGGAGGGACACACGGAGTGGAGACCCAGTACTTC.

This chain links TRBV11-2 with TRBJ1-4; D gene uncertain. The CDR3 runs 17 residues. The V gene lost 5 bases and the J gene lost 7 bases, with 23 bases spanning the gap. The germline gives CDR1 SGHAT, CDR2 FQNNGV. The CDR3 DNA reads TGTGCCAGCAGCCCCTCCCGCCCGTCGGGGTTGGTTGAAAAACTGTTTTTT. Protein sequence: CASSPSRPSGLVEKLFF.

A few counts support this clonotype. The chain's CDR3 is CASSLGVYIGSEAFF. The CDR3 bases are TGTGCCAGCAGCTTAGGGGTCTACATCGGGTCTGAAGCTTTCTTT. The V and J genes are TRBV7-2 and TRBJ1-1, with unresolved D. The CDR3 totals 15 residues. The germline V gene encodes CDR1 SGHTA and CDR2 FQGNSA. V was trimmed by 1 base and J by 6 bases, leaving 15 bases between them.

This clonotype was detected many times. The CDR3: CASSFSSRDRAGGYTF. CDR3 DNA sequence: TGTGCCAGCAGCTTCAGCTCCCGGGACCGCGCTGGTGGCTACACCTTC. The V gene is TRBV12-3 or TRBV12-4, the J gene TRBJ1-2; D is perhaps TRBD1 (5 bases). With 6 bases removed from V and 7 bases from J, the gap between germline ends came to 24 bases. The CDR3 consists of 16 residues.

This clonotype occurred a few times. The chain couples TRBV2 to TRBJ2-1; D possibly corresponds to TRBD1 (5 bases). The CDR3 length is 15 residues. The germline V and J ends were trimmed by 0 bases and 2 bases, with 8 bases remaining between them. Germline CDR1 reads SNHLY; CDR2 reads FYNNEI. CDR3 sequence reads: CASSEAPRAYNEQFF. The CDR3 DNA reads as TGTGCCAGCAGTGAAGCCCCCAGGGCCTACAATGAGCAGTTCTTC.

At least ten counts were recorded for this clonotype. This chain connects TRBV6-1 to TRBJ2-4; D ambiguous. Per the germline V gene, CDR1 is MNHNS and CDR2 is SASEGT. Trimming removed 6 bases from V and 0 bases from J, with 12 bases in between. The CDR3 consists of 15 residues. CDR3 bases: TGTGCCAGCAGCAAGAACCCAGTAGCCAAAAACATTCAGTACTTC. Protein product: CASSKNPVAKNIQYF.

The chain combines TRBV6-2 or TRBV6-3 with TRBJ2-7; 7 bases are shared with TRBD1. There are 15 residues in the CDR3. Germline values: CDR1 MNHEY, CDR2 SVGEGT. The V and J ends lost 2 bases and 3 bases, in that order; junction bases with no gene match: 7. The CDR3 sequence is CASSYSRTGRYEQYF. CDR3 coding DNA: TGTGCCAGCAGTTACAGTAGGACAGGCCGCTACGAGCAGTACTTC.

Only a few counts were recorded for this clonotype. The chain carries TRBV6-1 and TRBJ2-1; tentatively, D is TRBD1 or TRBD2 (5 bases each). CDR3 length: 15 residues. V was clipped by 6 bases and J by 8 bases, with 20 bases between them. The V gene's germline CDR1 is MNHNS and CDR2 SASEGT. CDR3 protein: CASSERGALWDEQFF. CDR3 DNA sequence: TGTGCCAGCAGCGAGAGAGGGGCTTTGTGGGATGAGCAGTTCTTC.

This clonotype was found many times. Here the CDR3 DNA reads TGTGCCAGCAGTTCGGGTACATCCCAGGGTGGCTACACCTTC. It codes for CASSSGTSQGGYTF. The rearrangement uses TRBV12-3 or TRBV12-4 and TRBJ1-2; the D gene is possibly TRBD1 (5 bases). The CDR3 is 14 residues long. Trimming shortened V by 4 bases and J by 7 bases, and 16 bases separated the two germline ends.

In its sample, this clonotype was seen a few times. The rearrangement joins TRBV15 to TRBJ2-7; 7 bases align to TRBD1. The germline V gene has CDR1 LNHNV and CDR2 YYDKDF (reference sequence). With 8 bases clipped from V and 5 bases from J, the junction kept 12 bases outside the gene matches. The CDR3 runs 14 residues. CDR3 sequence: CATGQVVGRDEQYF. The CDR3 coding sequence is TGTGCCACCGGACAGGTCGTCGGCAGGGACGAGCAGTACTTC.

The chain combines TRBV7-9 with TRBJ2-7; 8 nucleotides agree with TRBD1. The V gene's germline CDR1 is SEHNR and CDR2 FQNEAQ (reference sequence). The CDR3 consists of 15 residues. V lost 3 bases to trimming and J lost 3 bases; unmatched junction nucleotides: 7. The CDR3 bases are TGTGCCAGCAGCTTTATACAGGGGGTCATCTACGAGCAGTACTTC. Translation: CASSFIQGVIYEQYF.

This clonotype was counted at least ten times. The chain recombines TRBV12-3 or TRBV12-4 with TRBJ2-7, with 11 bases lining up with TRBD2. V was pared by 8 bases and J by 5 bases, with 2 bases of the junction left unmatched. This CDR3 region has 12 residues. CDR3 sequence (DNA): TGTGCCAGCTCGGGACTAGCGGACGAGCAGTACTTC. The encoded protein is CASSGLADEQYF.

This clonotype occurred a few times. V usage is TRBV7-8 and J usage is TRBJ2-7; 9 nucleotides align to TRBD1. V trimming: 1 base; J trimming: 3 bases; junction bases outside the gene matches: 10. There are 17 residues in the CDR3. Germline V CDR1 and CDR2: SGHVS, FQNEAQ. CDR3 nucleotides: TGTGCCAGCAGCTTAGGGGGGTGGAGGACAGGGGACTACGAGCAGTACTTC. Amino acid sequence: CASSLGGWRTGDYEQYF.

This chain joins TRBV11-2 and TRBJ2-7; D remains ambiguous. V lost 5 bases to trimming and J lost 0 bases, with 11 bases between them. Germline CDR1 SGHAT, CDR2 FQNNGV. There are 14 residues in the CDR3. The CDR3 sequence is CASSPSLGSYEQYF. CDR3 DNA: TGTGCCAGCAGCCCCAGCTTGGGCTCCTACGAGCAGTACTTC.

This clonotype was recorded a few times. The chain recombines TRBV7-2 with TRBJ2-5; 7 nucleotides match TRBD2. CDR1 and CDR2 (germline): SGHTA, FQGNSA. CDR3 size: 14 residues. V shed 3 bases, J shed 4 bases, and the junction held 5 bases outside the gene matches. In DNA form, the CDR3 reads TGTGCCAGCAGCTTTCCCGGGGGGAGAGAGACCCAGTACTTC. Translated, it gives CASSFPGGRETQYF.

The chain has TRBV6-2 or TRBV6-3 and TRBJ2-3; D possibly corresponds to TRBD2 (5 bases). Between the trimmed V and J ends, which lost 3 bases and 1 base, there was a span of 11 bases. The germline V gene encodes CDR1 MNHEY and CDR2 SVGEGT. This CDR3 region has 15 residues. For the CDR3, the DNA is TGTGCCAGCAGTTATTCCCCAGCGGGCACAGATACGCAGTATTTT. Translated, it gives CASSYSPAGTDTQYF.

The chain combines TRBV20-1 with TRBJ2-1, with D unclear. The CDR3 is 12 residues long. Germline loops: CDR1 DFQATT, CDR2 SNEGSKA (reference sequence). Trimming removed 3 bases from V and 5 bases from J, with 8 bases in between. CDR3 sequence reads: CSASLSNNEQFF. Written as DNA, the CDR3 is TGCAGTGCTAGCCTCTCAAACAATGAGCAGTTCTTC.

This clonotype was picked up many times. V and J are TRBV12-3 or TRBV12-4 and TRBJ2-4; D is undetermined. V dropped 1 base and J dropped 2 bases, with 9 bases sitting between them. The CDR3 loop spans 15 amino acids. CDR3 nucleotides: TGTGCCAGCAGTTTAGGGCTGTTGCCCAAAAACATTCAGTACTTC. Encoded protein: CASSLGLLPKNIQYF.

This clonotype showed up just a few times. The chain uses TRBV20-1 and TRBJ2-7; 8 nucleotides agree with TRBD2. The CDR3 runs 17 residues. V lost 0 bases and J lost 3; bases outside the gene matches: 13. Germline CDR1 is DFQATT and CDR2 is SNEGSKA (reference sequence). The CDR3 nucleotides are TGCAGTGCTAGAGATGGATTAGCGGGAACTTCCTTCTACGAGCAGTACTTC. This encodes CSARDGLAGTSFYEQYF.